The source of this T cell receptor beta chain is a study of vaccination effects on CD4 cells after COVID-19 (dated by TCRdb to the early 2020s). Study-level background: Post-vaccine samples across the study were collected a median of 72 days after the second dose, with a range of 14 to 241. Cultures from other donors in the study were sequenced using the Oncomine TCR Beta short-read assay on an Illumina iSeq 100. Altogether, around 9 COVID-19 convalescent patients and several SARS-CoV-2-naive healthy vaccine recipients made up the full study. The study compared SARS-CoV-2 spike-specific CD4+ TCR repertoires before and after mRNA vaccination in COVID-19 convalescent patients and infection-naive vaccine recipients. Beyond this particular receptor, the publication reports: Only a small number of convalescent patients were included, and no early post-infection timepoints were available, which limited the study. In healthy vaccine recipients, vaccine-induced clones were almost all SARS-CoV-2 mono-reactive, with only 1 of 255 being cross-reactive with common cold coronaviruses. Both infection-induced and vaccine-induced clones contracted markedly at late post-vaccination timepoints, which is consistent with waning T cell responses.

Library generation was performed with the immunoSEQ multiplex PCR assay. DNA from the cultured and isolated CD4+ T cells underwent TCR beta CDR3 sequencing. The paper's processing steps were these. Non-productive TCR sequences were removed, reads were trimmed to the CDR3 region, and CDR3s of at least 7 amino acids were retained. The MANAFEST web app was used to pick out antigen-specific clonotypes by comparing their expansion in peptide wells with that in reference cultures. Positive clones required FDR<0.05 expansion versus reference and all other wells, odds ratio above 5, and frequency above 0.1% in two replicate wells. A clonotype was called cross-reactive if it was significantly expanded both in SARS-CoV-2 spike wells and in at least one common cold coronavirus spike condition. Using the stringdist R package, CDR3 similarity was measured by Levenshtein distance, and unrooted trees were constructed with ape in R 3.6.1. TCRdb's version of the immuneACCESS table is confined to in-frame rearrangements and falls short of the full clone set. An unresolved V gene accounts for under half of the shortfall where checked; the remainder is of unknown origin. V, J and clone size are those of that table, while D and trimming were read from the DNA. This sample holds 26,000 or so clones; about 83% were observed only once. Roughly 1.4% of the sample rests with the top ten.

The CDR3 has 14 amino acids, counting the end cysteine and phenylalanine. CDR3 DNA is the only sequence kept; it has 42 bases, read in frame from the first base. Taken from the germline V gene, the CDR1 and CDR2 loops are MNHNS and SASEGT. V sheds 1 base and J sheds 0 bases, leaving 6 bases between their ends. In the ViraFEST assay, PBMC were stimulated with viral peptide pools, and antigen-specific CD4+ T cell clonotypes were then identified by expansion using TCR sequencing. After around 11 days of culture, CD4+ T cells were isolated with the EasySep CD4+ T cell isolation kit. Participants received two doses of either the BNT162b2 or the mRNA-1273 mRNA SARS-CoV-2 vaccine. Negative nucleocapsid antibody results before and after vaccination confirmed that the healthy vaccine recipients had no prior SARS-CoV-2 infection. Over 1.5 million PBMC per well were cultured with about 10 ug/ml peptides in IMDM containing 5% human AB serum, about 10 IU/ml IL-2 and gentamicin. On days 3 and 7, half of the culture medium was replaced with fresh IL-2-containing medium. Unless otherwise noted, each peptide stimulation condition was cultured in triplicate wells. Using Ficoll-Paque Plus gradient centrifugation, PBMC were separated from whole blood and then either used fresh or cryopreserved at -140C. Overlapping peptide pools spanned the spike proteins of SARS-CoV-2 and the common cold coronaviruses HCoV-NL63, HCoV-OC43 and HCoV-229E. The QIAamp micro DNA kit was used to extract genomic DNA from the cultured CD4+ T cells.

A single count supports this clone. Its cognate antigen has yet to be identified. Within one base of it there is no much larger clone, and no base qualities were kept. The sample in question was CD4+ T cells from PBMCs cultured with HCoV-NL63 spike peptides, obtained after COVID-19 vaccination. Reading the label with the study, this specimen's cell subset or site is: HCoV-NL63 spike overlapping peptide pool stimulation. The chain is encoded by TRBV6-1 joined to TRBJ1-1; the D gene identity is not certain. This TCR derives from a human donor who received a COVID-19 vaccine. Some clones in this sample may be carry-over from other donors' samples. The CDR3 sequence is CASSEGHMNTEAFF. In nucleotide form, the sequence is TGTGCCAGCAGTGAAGGGCATATGAACACTGAAGCTTTCTTT.